This TCR gamma chain was captured by sequencing in a study of Vδ1+ human thymocytes. General study findings and limits: Thymic TRG and TRD repertoires appeared highly polyclonal.

Extracted RNA was reverse transcribed into cDNA. Multiplex PCR used pooled V-gene forward primers and a constant-region reverse primer to amplify CDR3s. TCRdb called clones from the multiplex PCR reads again using CATT. The repertoire holds over 25,000 gamma-chain clones, with around 20% as singletons. This clone was found a few times. Its specificity is unknown. Alphabeta T cells were depleted, then CD3+ Vdelta1+ Vdelta2- thymocytes were FACS-sorted. The CDR3 sequence is 12 residues long. The germline CDR1 and CDR2 sequences are EGSNGY and YDSYNSKV. V gave up 0 bases and J gave up 10 bases; unmatched junction bases: 2.

V usage is TRGV2 and J usage is TRGJP2. Sequencing was done on a sample of Vdelta1+ gamma-delta thymocytes from the thymus. Sample subset: FACS-sorted CD3+ TCRalphabeta- TCRVdelta1+ TCRVdelta2- thymocytes. The source is a boy in the first two years of life who had congenital heart surgery. The CDR3 DNA is TGTGCCACCTGGGACGGGGGTTGGATCAAGACGTTT. Its protein product is CATWDGGWIKTF.